This T cell receptor (beta chain) was sequenced for a study of PD-1 blockade in classical Hodgkin lymphoma. Study details: Once every 2 weeks, patients received intravenous nivolumab at 3 mg/kg.

A word on this clone: Antigen unknown.

Profiling relied on immunoSEQ multiplex PCR, and the TCRdb table lists in-frame clones only, not all of them. The sample consists of around 9,600 clones, about 86% of them appearing once. Notes on the study in general: Patients who began taking nivolumab under 1 year after ASCT were left out. A reduction in baseline TCR diversity was reportedly seen in newly diagnosed patients relative to healthy donors. CD4+ TCR diversity, unlike CD8+, rose significantly by C4D1.

Stated time point: cycle 4 day 1 (C4D1), after six to seven weeks of nivolumab. Each patient's relapse followed autologous stem cell transplantation, and brentuximab vedotin exposure varied. Trimming took off 0 bases at V and 5 bases at J, with 5 bases between the two ends. Germline V gene data show CDR1 as SGHTS and CDR2 as YDEGEE. CDR3 length: 12 amino acids. The specimen was peripheral blood mononuclear cells (PBMCs), collected before the fourth cycle of nivolumab. V is TRBV5-8 and J is TRBJ1-2, with no clear D. The sequence derives from a human donor with classical Hodgkin lymphoma. The DNA of the CDR3 is TGTGCCAGCAGCTTGGCCGGGTATGGCTACACCTTC. Protein: CASSLAGYGYTF.